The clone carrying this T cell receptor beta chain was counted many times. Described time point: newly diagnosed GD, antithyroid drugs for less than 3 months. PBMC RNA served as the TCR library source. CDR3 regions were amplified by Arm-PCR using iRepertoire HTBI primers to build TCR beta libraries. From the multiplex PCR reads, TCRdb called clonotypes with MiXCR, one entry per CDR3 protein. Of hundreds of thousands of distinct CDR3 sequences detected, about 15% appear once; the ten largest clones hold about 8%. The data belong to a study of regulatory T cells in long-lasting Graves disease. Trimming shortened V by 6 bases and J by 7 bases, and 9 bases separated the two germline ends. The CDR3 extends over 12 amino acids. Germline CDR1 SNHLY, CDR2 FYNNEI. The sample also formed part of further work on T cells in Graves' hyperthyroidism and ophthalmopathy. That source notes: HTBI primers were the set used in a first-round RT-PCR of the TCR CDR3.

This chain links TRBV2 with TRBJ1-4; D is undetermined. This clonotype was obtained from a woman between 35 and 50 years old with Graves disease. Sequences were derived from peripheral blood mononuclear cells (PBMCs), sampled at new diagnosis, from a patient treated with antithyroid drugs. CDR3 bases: TGTGCCAGCAGAGCCCACCTTGAAAAACTGTTTTTT. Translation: CASRAHLEKLFF.